The rows below give T cell receptor beta chains drawn from one sample of a study of shared clonotypes between healthy human individuals. Clones were read by immunoSEQ multiplex PCR, and TCRdb kept only the in-frame ones, dropping some. Of some 320,000 clones in the sample, over 75% were seen once. The sample was memory CD8+ T cells sorted from blood. The source of these receptors is a man younger than 30 in good health. The CDR3 runs from the conserved cysteine through the conserved F or W. D genes are given only for firm matches. The size entry is marked missing in some rows and otherwise reads once, few, many or a size class.

-	TRBV4-1	-	TRBJ1-4	CASSQWDRQEKLFF	TGCGCCAGCAGCCAATGGGACCGGCAGGAAAAACTGTTTTTT
once	TRBV27	TRBD1	TRBJ1-2	CASGPQQGPLRYGYTF	TGTGCCAGCGGACCTCAACAGGGGCCGCTTAGATATGGCTACACCTTC
-	TRBV6-1	-	TRBJ1-1	CASRAGVLAFF	TGTGCCAGCAGAGCAGGGGTCTTAGCTTTCTTT
once	TRBV13	-	TRBJ1-4	CASSFGQFNEKLFF	TGTGCCAGCAGCTTTGGGCAGTTTAATGAAAAACTGTTTTTT
-	TRBV7-9	-	TRBJ2-7	CASSQDISAYEQYF	TGTGCCAGCAGCCAGGATATCTCGGCCTACGAGCAGTACTTC
-	TRBV7-2	TRBD1	TRBJ2-2	CASRLDRVRAGELFF	TGTGCCAGCAGACTGGACAGGGTTAGGGCCGGGGAGCTGTTTTTT
-	TRBV2	-	TRBJ2-7	CASMGLTDYEQYF	TGTGCCAGCATGGGCTTAACGGACTACGAGCAGTACTTC
-	TRBV14	TRBD2	TRBJ2-2	CASSQEIAGNTGELFF	TGTGCCAGCAGCCAAGAAATAGCGGGGAACACCGGGGAGCTGTTTTTT
-	TRBV29-1	-	TRBJ2-1	CSVDGSRDEQFF	TGCAGCGTTGACGGGAGTAGAGATGAGCAGTTCTTC
-	TRBV27	TRBD1	TRBJ2-7	CASSPGTGGAYEQYF	TGTGCCAGCAGTCCAGGGACAGGGGGCGCGTACGAGCAGTACTTC
-	TRBV5-4	-	TRBJ2-5	CASSAETDQETQYF	TGTGCCAGCAGCGCAGAGACAGACCAAGAGACCCAGTACTTC
-	TRBV9	-	TRBJ1-4	CASSRRSTNEKLFF	TGTGCCAGCAGCCGACGGTCAACTAATGAAAAACTGTTTTTT
-	TRBV4-1	-	TRBJ1-1	CASRTRTVNTEAFF	TGCGCCAGCAGAACCAGGACGGTGAACACTGAAGCTTTCTTT
once	TRBV28	TRBD1	TRBJ2-5	CASSLRTGYQETQYF	TGTGCCAGCAGTTTAAGGACAGGCTACCAAGAGACCCAGTACTTC
-	TRBV25-1	-	TRBJ1-2	CASSEPGISAGYTF	TGTGCCAGCAGTGAACCTGGGATTTCGGCTGGCTACACCTTC
-	TRBV10-3	-	TRBJ1-4	CAAGAGWGYEKLFF	TGTGCCGCCGGGGCCGGGTGGGGATATGAAAAACTGTTTTTT
-	TRBV27	-	TRBJ1-1	CASRLLGVDAEAFF	TGTGCCAGCAGATTACTCGGGGTTGATGCTGAAGCTTTCTTT
few	TRBV30	-	TRBJ1-3	CAWSDLQGSSGNTIYF	TGTGCCTGGAGTGACCTCCAGGGGAGCTCTGGAAACACCATATATTTT
-	TRBV12-5	-	TRBJ1-2	CASGLVLRGSGGYTF	TGTGCTAGTGGTTTGGTACTGAGGGGATCAGGTGGCTACACCTTC
-	TRBV6-1	TRBD2	TRBJ2-1	CASRKGSSGRYEQFF	TGTGCCAGCAGAAAGGGATCTAGCGGGAGGTACGAGCAGTTCTTC
-	TRBV18	-	TRBJ1-5	CASSPGGQPQHF	TGTGCCAGCTCACCAGGGGGTCAGCCCCAGCATTTT
-	TRBV28	-	TRBJ2-7	CASGTDSSYEQYF	TGTGCCAGCGGGACCGACAGCTCCTACGAGCAGTACTTC
-	TRBV7-9	TRBD1	TRBJ1-2	CASSLGGQYYGYTF	TGTGCCAGCAGCTTAGGGGGACAGTACTATGGCTACACCTTC
-	TRBV29-1	-	TRBJ2-1	CSVDQSLEQFF	TGCAGCGTTGACCAATCCCTTGAGCAGTTCTTC
-	TRBV9	TRBD2	TRBJ2-3	CASSVAGGDTQYF	TGTGCCAGCAGCGTAGCGGGAGGAGATACGCAGTATTTT
-	TRBV9	-	TRBJ2-2	CASSVPPGGRDTGELFF	TGTGCCAGCAGCGTCCCCCCCGGGGGCAGGGACACCGGGGAGCTGTTTTTT
once	TRBV7-9	-	TRBJ2-7	CASSSGTPSHEQYF	TGTGCCAGCAGCTCCGGGACTCCGTCGCACGAGCAGTACTTC
-	TRBV15	-	TRBJ1-1	CATSTPASGTEAFF	TGTGCCACCAGCACCCCAGCCTCTGGCACTGAAGCTTTCTTT
-	TRBV4-1	TRBD2	TRBJ2-4	CASSIQLAGIAKNIQYF	TGCGCCAGCAGCATCCAGCTAGCGGGAATAGCCAAAAACATTCAGTACTTC
-	TRBV10-2	TRBD2	TRBJ2-7	CASSAASGRYEQYF	TGCGCCAGCAGTGCGGCTAGCGGGAGGTACGAGCAGTACTTC
-	TRBV7-9	TRBD2	TRBJ2-5	CASNQRGAGLAGEETQYF	TGTGCCAGCAACCAACGGGGGGCGGGACTAGCGGGAGAAGAGACCCAGTACTTC
many	TRBV5-6	TRBD1	TRBJ1-3	CASSGSGTGGNTIYF	TGTGCCAGCAGCGGGTCGGGGACAGGTGGAAACACCATATATTTT
-	TRBV7-8	-	TRBJ1-6	CASSLARATYNSPLHF	TGTGCCAGCAGCTTAGCCCGTGCTACCTATAATTCACCCCTCCACTTT
once	TRBV5-8	TRBD2	TRBJ2-7	CASSIRLGSGRNEQYF	TGTGCCAGCAGTATTCGTCTAGGTAGCGGGAGGAACGAGCAGTACTTC
-	TRBV6-1	-	TRBJ2-1	CASSDNGYNEQFF	TGTGCCAGCAGTGACAACGGGTACAATGAGCAGTTCTTC
-	TRBV29-1	TRBD2	TRBJ2-1	CSVVRAGDGYNEQFF	TGCAGCGTTGTACGTGCGGGGGACGGCTACAATGAGCAGTTCTTC
-	TRBV27	TRBD1	TRBJ1-2	CASRILQGARGYTF	TGTGCCAGCAGGATTCTACAGGGGGCGCGGGGCTACACCTTC
-	TRBV4-3	-	TRBJ2-3	CASSQEIGTRQNPGSTDTQYF	TGCGCCAGCAGCCAGGAAATTGGGACCAGACAAAACCCCGGTAGCACAGATACGCAGTATTTT
-	TRBV11-2	-	TRBJ1-6	CASSLDGGPGSPLHF	TGTGCCAGCAGCTTAGACGGGGGACCCGGTTCACCCCTCCACTTT
-	TRBV12-5	-	TRBJ2-2	CASSNPPNTGELFF	TGTGCTAGTAGTAACCCCCCGAACACCGGGGAGCTGTTTTTT
once	TRBV27	TRBD1	TRBJ2-7	CASSGDRGTHEQYF	TGTGCCAGCAGTGGGGACAGGGGAACCCACGAGCAGTACTTC
once	TRBV11-2	-	TRBJ1-2	CASSPDRLYKDYGYTF	TGTGCCAGCAGCCCTGACAGACTATACAAGGACTATGGCTACACCTTC
-	TRBV2	-	TRBJ1-2	CASSDATGLGYGYTF	TGTGCCAGCAGTGACGCGACAGGTCTGGGCTATGGCTACACCTTC
few	TRBV6-5	-	TRBJ1-2	CASSYEIDYGYTF	TGTGCCAGCAGTTACGAAATTGACTATGGCTACACCTTC
-	TRBV7-9	-	TRBJ2-2	CASSLKTGELFF	TGTGCCAGCAGCCTTAAGACCGGGGAGCTGTTTTTT